One sample yielded the 21 T cell receptor beta chains listed below, sequenced in a study of T cell repertoires in cytomegalovirus infection (dated by TCRdb to about 2019). For these receptors, no antigen is known. The treatment or condition label of this sample denotes: in vitro stimulation with specific CMV peptide epitopes to enrich CMV-specific T cells. The data were produced on an Illumina HiSeq 1500. TCRdb reprocessing: public reads trimmed at Q25 with fastp, clones called with MiXCR, in-frame beta chains kept. Duplicate CDR3 protein sequences are folded into a single record with the most common DNA and genes. This sample gives over 250,000 distinct CDR3 sequences in total; about 20% of them show up just once. The leading ten clones occupy around 20% of the sample. Sequenced here: cultured PBMCs, sampled from culture after CMV antigen stimulation. All receptors derive from a human donor in good health (CMV status not recorded). Some clones in this sample may be carry-over from other donors' samples.

This clonotype was seen many times. The chain recombines TRBV27 with TRBJ1-5; unclear D gene. The CDR3 extends over 14 amino acids. V gave up 3 bases and J gave up 4 bases, with 10 bases separating them. Germline assignment: CDR1 MNHEY and CDR2 SMNVEV (reference sequence). CDR3 amino acids: CASSFRGPNQPQHF. The CDR3 DNA sequence: TGTGCCAGCAGTTTTCGGGGTCCTAATCAGCCCCAGCATTTT.

This clonotype was seen many times. The chain links TRBV7-2 to TRBJ2-5, with TRBD2 matching 9 bases. In germline, CDR1 is SGHTA, CDR2 FQGNSA. The CDR3 extends over 15 amino acids. The V segment lost 1 base and the J segment 4 bases; nucleotides outside the gene matches: 4. CDR3 protein: CASSLVLAGRETQYF. CDR3 in DNA: TGTGCCAGCAGCTTAGTCCTAGCGGGAAGAGAGACCCAGTACTTC.

This clonotype has at least ten counts. Here the CDR3 DNA reads TGTGCCAGCAGCTCGGGACTTGACAATGAGCAGTTCTTC. This codes for CASSSGLDNEQFF. V and J are TRBV7-8 and TRBJ2-1, with D possibly TRBD2 on 6 matching bases. This CDR3 contains 13 residues. Trimming stripped 4 bases from V and 5 bases from J, with 9 bases between. Germline V gene data show CDR1 as SGHVS and CDR2 as FQNEAQ.

This clonotype was found many times. The rearrangement uses TRBV7-2 and TRBJ2-3, with D possibly called TRBD1 or TRBD2 (7 bases each). The ends were cut back, 2 bases at V and 2 bases at J, with 20 bases in the middle. CDR1 is SGHTA and CDR2 is FQGNSA in the germline V gene. The CDR3 contains 18 residues. CDR3 protein: CASSLQGGGTLSTDTQYF. In nucleotides, the CDR3 is TGTGCCAGCAGCTTACAGGGGGGGGGGACGCTTTCCACAGATACGCAGTATTTT.

The rearrangement links TRBV12-3 or TRBV12-4 to TRBJ2-7, with TRBD1 as a possible D gene (6 bases). V was shortened by 6 bases and J by 2 bases, with 14 bases between the two germline ends. The length of the CDR3 is 14 residues. In DNA, the CDR3 is TGTGCCAGCAGCCCGGCAGGGGAAACCTACGAGCAGTACTTC. It yields the protein CASSPAGETYEQYF.

The chain uses TRBV7-9 and TRBJ1-2; D uncertain. The CDR3 extends over 12 amino acids. Germline CDR1 is SEHNR and CDR2 is FQNEAQ (reference sequence). Trimming took off 1 base at V and 8 bases at J, with 8 bases between the two ends. The DNA of the CDR3 is TGTGCCAGCAGCTTAGGGTCTAAAGGCTACACCTTC. Translated, it gives CASSLGSKGYTF.

This clonotype was detected only a few times. The V call is TRBV27, the J call TRBJ2-5; D call uncertain. V dropped 5 bases and J dropped 5 bases, with 15 bases sitting between them. Looked up from germline, CDR1 is MNHEY and CDR2 is SMNVEV (reference sequence). The CDR3 is 14 residues long. The CDR3 nucleotides are TGTGCCAGCAGTCCTCAAACAGAGGCGGAGACCCAGTACTTC. It is translated as CASSPQTEAETQYF.

This chain joins TRBV19 and TRBJ2-7; 7 bases match TRBD1. V shed 4 bases, J shed 2 bases, and the junction held 5 bases outside the gene matches. This CDR3 contains 14 residues. CDR1 LNHDA and CDR2 SQIVND come from the germline V gene (reference sequence). As DNA, the CDR3 is TGTGCCAGTAGTAGCGGAGGACAGGCCTACGAGCAGTACTTC. Protein product: CASSSGGQAYEQYF.

This clonotype was picked up a small number of times. The J gene is TRBJ2-3, the V gene TRBV20-1, with 8 bases matching TRBD2. V was clipped by 7 bases and J by 2 bases; unmatched bases: 5. This CDR3 contains 13 residues. The germline V gene has CDR1 DFQATT and CDR2 SNEGSKA (reference sequence). In nucleotides, the CDR3 is TGCAGTGTCCGGGAGGGCCTCACAGATACGCAGTATTTT. Translation gives CSVREGLTDTQYF.

A remark on this clonotype: It may be a read error: a sequence one base away is much more abundant. The V call is TRBV7-2, the J call TRBJ2-1, with D possibly called TRBD1 or TRBD2 (6 bases each). The CDR3 spans 18 residues. V shed 5 bases and J shed 1 base, with 21 bases lying between them. Per germline, CDR1 SGHTA and CDR2 FQGNSA. Here the CDR3 reads CASSRWVGGWGSYNEQFF. The CDR3 DNA follows: TGTGCCAGCAGCCGCTGGGTAGGGGGGTGGGGGTCCTACAATGAGCAGTTCTTC.

This clonotype was seen a few times. This chain connects TRBV19 to TRBJ2-7; 8 bases are a match to TRBD1. The CDR3 is made up of 13 amino acids. J lost 5 bases, V lost 7 bases, and 7 bases had no gene match. The germline CDR1 and CDR2 sequences are LNHDA and SQIVND (reference sequence). CDR3 sequence (DNA): TGTGCCAGTAACACGGGACAGGACGACGAGCAGTACTTC. This sequence encodes CASNTGQDDEQYF.

This clonotype has only a few counts. The chain carries TRBV7-2 and TRBJ2-3, with TRBD2 matching over 10 bases. V trimming: 5 bases; J trimming: 4 bases; junction bases outside the gene matches: 21. The V gene's germline CDR1 is SGHTA and CDR2 FQGNSA. This CDR3 has 20 residues. Here the CDR3 reads CASSQRVGAGGRFRADTQYF. The DNA for the CDR3 is TGTGCCAGCAGCCAGAGGGTTGGAGCGGGAGGGCGGTTCCGCGCAGATACGCAGTATTTT.

This clonotype was picked up one time. Given a much more abundant clone one base away, this may be a read error. The chain links TRBV7-2 to TRBJ1-4, with D hard to call. The length of the CDR3 is 13 residues. V was clipped by 1 base and J by 7 bases, with 7 bases between them. Germline V gene lookup returns CDR1 SGHTA and CDR2 FQGNSA. For the CDR3, the DNA is TGTGCCAGCAGCTTAGGCCAGATTGAAAAACTGTTTTTT. This codes for CASSLGQIEKLFF.

This clonotype was picked up a small number of times. The gene calls are TRBV6-6 and TRBJ1-1; D gene uncertain. Germline V gives CDR1 MNHNY, CDR2 SVGAGI (reference sequence). This CDR3 is built from 15 residues. V dropped 0 bases and J dropped 0 bases, with 8 bases sitting between them. In nucleotides, the CDR3 is TGTGCCAGCAGTTACTCGAAAGGAATGAACACTGAAGCTTTCTTT. As protein: CASSYSKGMNTEAFF.

This chain joins TRBV11-2 and TRBJ1-5; D is perhaps TRBD1 (6 bases). CDR1 is SGHAT, CDR2 FQNNGV, per germline. The CDR3 contains 15 residues. V dropped 5 bases and J dropped 7 bases, with 18 bases sitting between them. The CDR3 DNA is TGTGCCAGCAGCGCAATGGGGGGGCCATGGCAGCCCCAGCATTTT. Encoded protein: CASSAMGGPWQPQHF.

This clonotype was detected ten times or more. The chain has TRBV11-2 and TRBJ1-1, with D maybe TRBD1 (6 bases). The V end was cut by 4 bases, the J end by 0 bases, with 15 bases between. This CDR3 has 16 amino acids. CDR1 and CDR2 (germline): SGHAT, FQNNGV. This CDR3 is CASSYRRTAMNTEAFF. The CDR3 coding sequence is TGTGCCAGCAGCTACCGGAGGACAGCCATGAACACTGAAGCTTTCTTT.

This clonotype was recorded at least ten times. This chain joins TRBV7-9 and TRBJ2-1, with unresolved D. V dropped 2 bases and J dropped 10 bases, with 15 bases sitting between them. The CDR3 has 14 amino acids. The V gene's germline CDR1 is SEHNR and CDR2 FQNEAQ (reference sequence). The CDR3, as DNA: TGTGCCAGCAGCTTAAAGGGTGAACCCAGGGAGCAGTTCTTC. It yields the protein CASSLKGEPREQFF.

This clonotype was observed a few times. The rearrangement joins TRBV11-2 to TRBJ2-1, with D unclear. Germline CDR1 reads SGHAT; CDR2 reads FQNNGV. Trimming took 4 bases from V and 8 from J, leaving 15 bases between them. The CDR3 covers 14 residues. The CDR3 region has the DNA TGTGCCAGCAGCTCCAACGCGAGGCCCTATGAGCAGTTCTTC. This gives the protein CASSSNARPYEQFF.

This clonotype was detected a few times. This rearrangement joins TRBV4-2 to TRBJ2-3, with 11 bases lining up with TRBD2. The germline V gene has CDR1 LGHNA and CDR2 YNFKEQ. The CDR3 totals 16 residues. J lost 2 bases, V lost 1 base, and 2 bases had no gene match. The CDR3 DNA follows: TGTGCCAGCAGCCAAGGACTAGCGGGAAACACAGATACGCAGTATTTT. Its translation: CASSQGLAGNTDTQYF.

This clonotype has more than one count but fewer than ten. The chain has TRBV3-1 and TRBJ2-1, with 14 bases fitting TRBD2. V lost 1 base, J lost 0 bases, and 11 bases stayed unmatched. Germline-derived CDR1 and CDR2 are LGHDT and YNNKEL (reference sequence). The CDR3 contains 21 residues. CDR3 DNA: TGTGCCAGCAGCCAAGTGGGACTAGCGGGAGATCTCGGGAGCTCCTACAATGAGCAGTTCTTC. It encodes CASSQVGLAGDLGSSYNEQFF.

This clonotype was observed at least ten times. The gene calls are TRBV7-9 and TRBJ1-4, with a tentative D call TRBD1 (6 bases). The V and J ends lost 2 bases and 8 bases respectively, with 12 bases between them. CDR3 size: 14 residues. The V gene's germline CDR1 is SEHNR and CDR2 FQNEAQ (reference sequence). The CDR3 protein is CASSLWGPGEKLFF. CDR3 DNA: TGTGCCAGCAGCTTATGGGGGCCGGGCGAAAAACTGTTTTTT.